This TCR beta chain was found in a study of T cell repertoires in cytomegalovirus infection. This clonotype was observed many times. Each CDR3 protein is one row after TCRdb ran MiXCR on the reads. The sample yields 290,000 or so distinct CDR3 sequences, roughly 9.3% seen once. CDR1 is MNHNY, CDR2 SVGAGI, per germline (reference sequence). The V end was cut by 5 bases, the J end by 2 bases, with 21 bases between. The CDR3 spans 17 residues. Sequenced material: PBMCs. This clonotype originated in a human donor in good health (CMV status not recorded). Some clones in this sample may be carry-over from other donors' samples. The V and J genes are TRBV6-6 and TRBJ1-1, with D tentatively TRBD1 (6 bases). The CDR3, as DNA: TGTGCCAGCAGTCAACCCCACTTGAGGGGGGTCAACACTGAAGCTTTCTTT. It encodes CASSQPHLRGVNTEAFF.